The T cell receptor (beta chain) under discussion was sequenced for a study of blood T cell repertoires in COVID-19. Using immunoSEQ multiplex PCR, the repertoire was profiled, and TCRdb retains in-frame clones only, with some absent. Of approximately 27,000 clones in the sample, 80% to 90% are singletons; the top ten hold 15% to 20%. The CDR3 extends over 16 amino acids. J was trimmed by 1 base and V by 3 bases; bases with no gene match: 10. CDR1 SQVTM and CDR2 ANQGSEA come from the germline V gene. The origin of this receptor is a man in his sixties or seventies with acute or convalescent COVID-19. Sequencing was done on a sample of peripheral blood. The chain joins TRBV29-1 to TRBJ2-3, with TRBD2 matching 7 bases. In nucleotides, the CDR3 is TGCAGCGTTGAGGGGGGGAGGGCTAAAGGCACAGATACGCAGTATTTT. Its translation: CSVEGGRAKGTDTQYF.